Shown below are 14 T cell receptor beta chains from a single sample sequenced in a study of T cell changes during pregnancy in multiple sclerosis. Method: immunoSEQ multiplex PCR; TCRdb's copy keeps in-frame clones and lacks some. This sample has tens of thousands of clones, with approximately 92% found just once. Sequenced material: peripheral blood, taken in the third trimester of pregnancy. Source of these receptors: a female donor in good health, enrolled as a control in a pregnancy study.

The J gene is TRBJ1-1, the V gene TRBV4-2; possibly TRBD1 for D (5 bases). This CDR3 has 13 amino acids. Trimming shortened V by 7 bases and J by 4 bases, and 13 bases separated the two germline ends. Germline V gene data show CDR1 as LGHNA and CDR2 as YNFKEQ. The CDR3 loop is CASNRGLGTEAFF. CDR3 coding DNA: TGTGCCAGCAATAGGGGTTTGGGCACTGAAGCTTTCTTT.

This rearrangement joins TRBV19 to TRBJ2-3; 7 bases match TRBD2. The germline V gene encodes CDR1 LNHDA and CDR2 SQIVND (reference sequence). The CDR3 extends over 16 amino acids. Unmatched junction bases numbered 8, after V lost 4 bases and J lost 1 base. CDR3 amino acids: CASSTPTAGGTDTQYF. The CDR3 DNA reads TGTGCCAGTAGTACCCCTACCGCGGGGGGCACAGATACGCAGTATTTT.

The rearrangement links TRBV11-3 to TRBJ2-7; TRBD1 aligns across 9 bases. Germline values: CDR1 SGHNT, CDR2 YENEEA. The CDR3 sequence is 15 residues long. Losses at the gene ends were 5 bases for V and 3 bases for J; bases not matched to a gene: 8. In DNA, the CDR3 is TGTGCCAGCAGCCTATTCGGGGACAGGGACTACGAGCAGTACTTC. It translates to CASSLFGDRDYEQYF.

The V gene is TRBV6-5, the J gene TRBJ2-5; 8 bases fit TRBD1. The CDR3 is made up of 15 amino acids. In germline, CDR1 is MNHEY, CDR2 SVGAGI. V lost 3 bases and J lost 5; bases outside the gene matches: 8. In nucleotides, the CDR3 is TGTGCCAGCAGTTATAGGACAGGGAAGGTTGAGACCCAGTACTTC. Amino acids: CASSYRTGKVETQYF.

CDR3 loop: CASSFTGGGYSNQPQHF. CDR3 in DNA: TGTGCCAGCAGTTTCACAGGGGGAGGGTATAGCAATCAGCCCCAGCATTTT. The rearrangement links TRBV28 to TRBJ1-5; 8 bases are a match to TRBD1. CDR3 size: 17 residues. Per the germline V gene, CDR1 is MDHEN and CDR2 is SYDVKM. The V and J ends lost 3 bases and 0 bases, in that order; junction bases with no gene match: 7.

The J gene is TRBJ1-1, the V gene TRBV6-1; 7 bases align to TRBD1. This CDR3 region has 15 residues. With V trimmed by 5 bases and J by 1 base, 7 bases remained unmatched. Germline V gene lookup returns CDR1 MNHNS and CDR2 SASEGT. CDR3 loop: CASSLLRGENTEAFF. CDR3 sequence (DNA): TGTGCCAGCAGTTTACTCAGGGGGGAGAACACTGAAGCTTTCTTT.

The chain couples TRBV7-3 to TRBJ2-5, with D possibly being TRBD2 (5 bases). Trimming removed 5 bases at V and 7 bases at J, with 14 bases between. Germline CDR1 reads SGHTA; CDR2 reads FQGTGA. The CDR3 has 13 residues. The CDR3 spells CASSPELGATQYF. In DNA, the CDR3 is TGTGCCAGCAGCCCGGAACTAGGTGCGACCCAGTACTTC.

The V call is TRBV21-1, the J call TRBJ1-4; the table calls TRBD1, which could not be checked here. TRBV21-1 is deemed a pseudogene. The CDR3 runs 17 residues. The CDR3, as DNA: TGTGCCCGCCGGGGACAGGGCAAAACGCCGGGGAATGAAAAACTGTTTTTT. Its protein is CARRGQGKTPGNEKLFF.

This rearrangement joins TRBV27 to TRBJ2-7, with a tentative D call TRBD2 (6 bases). Trimming stripped 4 bases from V and 3 bases from J, with 10 bases between. CDR3 size: 13 residues. Germline V gene lookup returns CDR1 MNHEY and CDR2 SMNVEV (reference sequence). The CDR3 is CASSWGTHYEQYF. CDR3 coding DNA: TGTGCCAGCAGTTGGGGGACTCACTACGAGCAGTACTTC.

This clone was detected once. V usage is TRBV5-1 and J usage is TRBJ2-3; D is undetermined. Germline V gene data show CDR1 as SGHRS and CDR2 as YFSETQ. V dropped 1 base and J dropped 0 bases, with 9 bases sitting between them. CDR3 length: 15 residues. The CDR3 sequence is CASSLSDTSTDTQYF. The CDR3 DNA reads TGCGCCAGCAGCTTGAGTGATACTAGCACAGATACGCAGTATTTT.

V gene TRBV23-1 combines with J gene TRBJ2-7, with 10 bases lining up with TRBD1. TRBV23-1 is marked as an open reading frame, function uncertain. CDR3 length: 17 amino acids. Germline trimming cut 3 bases from V and 1 base from J; bases unmatched to any gene: 9. The CDR3 nucleotides read TGCGCCAGCAGTCAGCAGGTGACAGGGGGCGGATCCTACGAGCAGTACTTC. As protein: CASSQQVTGGGSYEQYF.

The chain has TRBV7-9 and TRBJ1-4, with 9 nucleotides matching TRBD1. This CDR3 region has 14 residues. V trimming: 5 bases; J trimming: 8 bases; junction bases outside the gene matches: 6. CDR1 is SEHNR, CDR2 FQNEAQ, per germline (reference sequence). As DNA, the CDR3 is TGTGCCAGCAGCCCGGGACAGGGCTTAGAAAAACTGTTTTTT. Encoded protein: CASSPGQGLEKLFF.

This rearrangement joins TRBV4-2 to TRBJ1-1, with 7 positions matching TRBD1. Germline CDR1 is LGHNA and CDR2 is YNFKEQ. J lost 2 bases, V lost 2 bases, and 2 bases had no gene match. The CDR3 runs 14 residues. CDR3 protein: CASSQRQGNTEAFF. The CDR3 DNA reads TGTGCCAGCAGCCAAAGACAGGGTAACACTGAAGCTTTCTTT.

This sequence joins TRBV5-1 and TRBJ2-5; 7 bases match TRBD2. There are 17 residues in the CDR3. Germline V lookup: CDR1 SGHRS, CDR2 YFSETQ. V was clipped by 0 bases and J by 3 bases; unmatched bases: 11. The CDR3, as DNA: TGCGCCAGCAGCTTGGCCTACACCGGTGGGGGGGAAGAGACCCAGTACTTC. Its translation is CASSLAYTGGGEETQYF. Drawing the rest from reference TRBV5-1 and TRBJ2-5, the complete variable domain is KAGVTQTPRYLIKTRGQQVTLSCSPISGHRSVSWYQQTPGQGLQFLFEYFSETQRNKGNFPGRFSGRQFSNSRSEMNVSTLELGDSALYLCASSLAYTGGGEETQYFGPGTRLLVL.